Listed below are T cell receptor beta chains from one sample, sequenced in a study of HIV-infected patients and healthy controls. TCRdb fed the 5' RACE reads into MiXCR, producing one record per CDR3 protein. The sample holds about 9,600 distinct CDR3 sequences, roughly 7.3% seen once. Sample: blood, taken before antiretroviral therapy. Source of these receptors: an adult with HIV infection. The CDR3 runs from the conserved cysteine through the conserved F or W. The order of the fields is V gene, CDR3 length, J gene, CDR3 protein.

TRBV12-3/TRBV12-4,17,TRBJ2-3,CASSPGAGGPGVDTQYF
TRBV6-2/TRBV6-3,14,TRBJ1-2,CASSRWGLNYGYTF
TRBV5-1,13,TRBJ1-1,CASSLDLGTEAFF
TRBV6-5,12,TRBJ2-7,CAPRQGAYEQYF
TRBV6-5,15,TRBJ2-7,CASSYVAGAPYEQYF
TRBV7-9,12,TRBJ2-1,CASSPRRYEQFF
TRBV19,16,TRBJ1-1,CATTDIGWTGDTEAFF
TRBV3-1,17,TRBJ2-1,CASNNDWAGEEDNEQFF
TRBV4-1,17,TRBJ2-1,CASSHYLGLSSYNEQFF
TRBV7-2,14,TRBJ2-2,CASRDRGNTGELFF
TRBV20-1,12,TRBJ2-1,CSARIQYNEQFF
TRBV12-3/TRBV12-4,16,TRBJ1-5,CASSGGWGHRDQPQHF
TRBV9,15,TRBJ2-5,CASSVPLAGKETQYF
TRBV7-9,13,TRBJ1-1,CASSVTVNTEAFF
TRBV7-9,13,TRBJ2-4,CASSFALGNIQYF
TRBV7-9,13,TRBJ1-5,CASSLPGARPQHF
TRBV19,17,TRBJ2-3,CATPTGMGVSHTDTQYF
TRBV5-1,15,TRBJ2-5,CASSGGTSAKETQYF
TRBV5-6,13,TRBJ1-2,CASSFEPRGPSAF
TRBV2,14,TRBJ1-5,CASSGEGGGQPQHF
TRBV19,16,TRBJ2-7,CASSIGQGVVSYEQYF
TRBV5-1,15,TRBJ2-1,CASSLGLAENNEQFF
TRBV3-1,13,TRBJ2-1,CASSQALGSEQFF
TRBV5-5,15,TRBJ1-1,CASSWARGGGTEAFF
TRBV29-1,13,TRBJ1-1,CSVRQALQGEAFF
TRBV6-6,16,TRBJ1-6,CASSPGTGQGNSPLHF
TRBV28,13,TRBJ2-4,CASSPGPRGIQYF
TRBV3-1,16,TRBJ2-1,CASSQLGTGRQGEQFF
TRBV6-1,11,TRBJ1-1,CASLGTAEAFF
TRBV12-3/TRBV12-4,17,TRBJ2-2,CASSLGDRGPSTGELFF
TRBV20-1,14,TRBJ2-7,CSARDEGAGYEQYF
TRBV18,16,TRBJ2-1,CASSPGLGGVSNEQFF
TRBV6-2/TRBV6-3,13,TRBJ2-7,CASNGGTSYEQYF